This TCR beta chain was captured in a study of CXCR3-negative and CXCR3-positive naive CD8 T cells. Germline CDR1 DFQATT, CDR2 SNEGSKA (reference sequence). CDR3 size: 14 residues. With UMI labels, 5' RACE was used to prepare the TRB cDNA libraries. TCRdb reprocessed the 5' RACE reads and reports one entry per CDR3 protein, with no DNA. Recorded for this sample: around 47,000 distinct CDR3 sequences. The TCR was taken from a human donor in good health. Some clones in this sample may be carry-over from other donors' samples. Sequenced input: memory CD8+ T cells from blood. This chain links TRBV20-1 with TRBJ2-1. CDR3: CSARDPGVYNEQFF.